This T cell receptor beta chain was sequenced during a study of T cell changes during pregnancy in multiple sclerosis. V lost 6 bases, J lost 0 bases, and 14 bases lay in between. The CDR3 covers 16 residues. CDR1 and CDR2 from the germline V gene are MDHEN and SYDVKM. TCRdb's copy holds only in-frame clones and misses some; the assay was immunoSEQ multiplex PCR. The sample lists 75,000 to 80,000 clones, 75% to 90% seen once, with under 2.5% in the top ten. The sequenced sample was peripheral blood, obtained before pregnancy. The sequence derives from a female donor with multiple sclerosis, enrolled in a pregnancy study. This chain joins TRBV28 and TRBJ1-4; D unresolved. The CDR3 region is CASSQLNSATNEKLFF. As DNA, the CDR3 is TGTGCCAGCAGCCAACTTAACAGTGCAACTAATGAAAAACTGTTTTTT. The variable domain in full, with the rest retrieved from reference TRBV28 and TRBJ1-4, is DVKVTQSSRYLVKRTGEKVFLECVQDMDHENMFWYRQDPGLGLRLIYFSYDVKMKEKGDIPEGYSVSREKKERFSLILESASTNQTSMYLCASSQLNSATNEKLFFGSGTQLSVL.